The 7 T cell receptor beta chains reported below all come from one sample, sequenced in a study of shared clonotypes between healthy human individuals. Sequenced by immunoSEQ multiplex PCR; TCRdb stores in-frame clones only, minus some. The repertoire holds some 2,100,000 clones, with 93% as singletons. Naive-designated CD8 cells lacked CD45RO, were positively enriched for CCR7, and omitted terminally differentiated effector memory CD45RA+ cells. Sequencing was carried out using naive CD8+ T cells from PBMCs. These receptors were obtained from a man younger than 35 in good health. Some clones in this sample may be carry-over from other donors' samples.

J is TRBJ1-3 and V is TRBV19; D gene unclear. Germline-derived CDR1 and CDR2 are LNHDA and SQIVND (reference sequence). The CDR3 consists of 16 residues. V dropped 3 bases and J dropped 4 bases, with 16 bases sitting between them. The CDR3 DNA is TGTGCCAGTAGTATCCACGTCGTTCGGTACGGAAACACCATATATTTT. Protein product: CASSIHVVRYGNTIYF.

J is TRBJ2-2 and V is TRBV19; 8 bases are shared with TRBD2. The CDR3 is 16 residues long. With V trimmed by 7 bases and J by 1 base, 8 bases remained unmatched. Germline CDR1 is LNHDA and CDR2 is SQIVND (reference sequence). This CDR3 reads CASTYWAGGNTGELFF. Here the CDR3 DNA reads TGTGCCAGTACCTATTGGGCGGGAGGGAACACCGGGGAGCTGTTTTTT.

The J gene is TRBJ2-1, the V gene TRBV5-1; TRBD1 aligns across 8 bases. Trimming removed 4 bases from V and 4 bases from J; junction bases left unmatched: 13. The CDR3 has 17 residues. Germline V gene lookup returns CDR1 SGHRS and CDR2 YFSETQ. Here the CDR3 reads CASSPTTRDRYYNEQFF. CDR3 coding DNA: TGCGCCAGCAGCCCTACCACCCGGGACAGGTATTACAATGAGCAGTTCTTC.

The gene calls are TRBV9 and TRBJ2-7; 7 nucleotides match TRBD1. Germline values: CDR1 SGDLS, CDR2 YYNGEE. This CDR3 has 17 residues. Trimming removed 1 base from V and 4 bases from J; junction bases left unmatched: 14. The CDR3, as DNA: TGTGCCAGCAGCGTAAGACAGGGCACTTCGTCCCCTTACGAGCAGTACTTC. It translates to CASSVRQGTSSPYEQYF.

This sequence joins TRBV7-6 and TRBJ2-1; tentative D call: TRBD1 (6 bases). V lost 4 bases to trimming and J lost 7 bases, with 11 bases between them. The CDR3 runs to 13 residues. Germline V gene data show CDR1 as SGHVS and CDR2 as FNYEAQ. The CDR3 DNA sequence: TGTGCCAGCAGCTGGCGAGGGGGTAATGAGCAGTTCTTC. Residues: CASSWRGGNEQFF.

Only one count was recorded for this clone. J is TRBJ1-5 and V is TRBV27, with TRBD1 identical over 7 bases. CDR1 is MNHEY, CDR2 SMNVEV, per germline (reference sequence). This CDR3 has 15 residues. V shed 2 bases and J 7 bases; nucleotides not matched to a gene: 8. The CDR3 DNA follows: TGTGCCAGCAGTTTAATAGGGGGCGGAAGCCAGCCCCAGCATTTT. Protein: CASSLIGGGSQPQHF.

Comment on this clone: Other DNA sequences within the sample encode an identical CDR3. The gene calls are TRBV7-9 and TRBJ2-7, with 11 bases identical to TRBD1. The germline gives CDR1 SEHNR, CDR2 FQNEAQ (reference sequence). The CDR3 is 15 amino acids. The trim removed 5 bases at V and 3 bases at J, leaving 6 bases unmatched. The CDR3 sequence is CASSHGQGASYEQYF. DNA for the CDR3: TGTGCCAGCAGCCATGGACAGGGGGCTAGCTACGAGCAGTACTTC.